The 9 T cell receptor beta chains given below trace back to one sample, sequenced in a study of T cell responses to AZD1222 COVID-19 vaccine. TCRdb's table, derived via immunoSEQ multiplex PCR, lists solely in-frame clones and lacks some. The data contain about 59,000 clones, roughly 89% of them singletons. The input for sequencing was peripheral blood, taken 28 days after the second AZD1222 dose. These receptors originate from an adult who received the AZD1222 COVID-19 vaccine.

The chain links TRBV6-2 or TRBV6-3 to TRBJ1-6, with D perhaps TRBD1 (5 bases). CDR1 MNHEY and CDR2 SVGEGT come from the germline V gene. The CDR3 length is 15 residues. V was trimmed by 2 bases and J by 5 bases, leaving 10 bases between them. In DNA, the CDR3 is TGTGCCAGCAGTTACACCCGACAGAATAATTCACCCCTCCACTTT. Translated: CASSYTRQNNSPLHF.

J is TRBJ1-1 and V is TRBV28, with unresolved D. Germline-derived CDR1 and CDR2 are MDHEN and SYDVKM. This CDR3 has 16 residues. Trimming removed 2 bases at V and 0 bases at J, with 13 bases between. In DNA form, the CDR3 reads TGTGCCAGCAGTTTACCCCCGGCAGCAATGAACACTGAAGCTTTCTTT. Translating gives CASSLPPAAMNTEAFF. The variable domain in full, completed from reference TRBV28 and TRBJ1-1, reads DVKVTQSSRYLVKRTGEKVFLECVQDMDHENMFWYRQDPGLGLRLIYFSYDVKMKEKGDIPEGYSVSREKKERFSLILESASTNQTSMYLCASSLPPAAMNTEAFFGQGTRLTVV.

The rearrangement joins TRBV10-1 to TRBJ2-7; weak D call: TRBD1 (7 bases). The CDR3 extends over 15 amino acids. The ends were cut back, 2 bases at V and 0 bases at J, with 11 bases in the middle. The germline V gene encodes CDR1 WNHNN and CDR2 SYGVQD (reference sequence). CDR3 sequence (DNA): TGCGCCAGCAGTGAGGAGCAGGGGGGCTCCTACGAGCAGTACTTC. This sequence encodes CASSEEQGGSYEQYF.

The J gene is TRBJ1-3, the V gene TRBV4-1; D remains unclear. The CDR3 loop spans 16 amino acids. V was trimmed by 0 bases and J by 4 bases, leaving 13 bases between them. Germline V gives CDR1 MGHRA, CDR2 YSYEKL. CDR3 sequence: CASSQESGLVGNTIYF. The CDR3 DNA reads as TGCGCCAGCAGCCAAGAGTCCGGTCTTGTGGGAAACACCATATATTTT.

The rearrangement links TRBV25-1 to TRBJ1-2; D unresolved. Germline CDR1 reads MGHDK; CDR2 reads SYGVNS. The CDR3 is made up of 11 amino acids. The V gene lost 5 bases and the J gene lost 8 bases, with 9 bases spanning the gap. CDR3 nucleotides: TGTGCCAGCAGTTATAACGAGGGCTACACCTTC. The encoded protein is CASSYNEGYTF.

V gene TRBV5-1 combines with J gene TRBJ2-3, with TRBD1 as a possible D gene (6 bases). This CDR3 has 14 amino acids. The germline CDR1 and CDR2 sequences are SGHRS and YFSETQ. Trimming removed 0 bases from V and 4 bases from J, with 9 bases in between. Here the CDR3 reads CASSLDGGADTQYF. In nucleotides, the CDR3 is TGCGCCAGCAGCTTGGATGGGGGCGCAGATACGCAGTATTTT.

The chain uses TRBV28 and TRBJ2-7; 8 bases are a match to TRBD1. CDR1 and CDR2 from the germline V gene are MDHEN and SYDVKM. V lost 5 bases and J lost 2; bases outside the gene matches: 5. This CDR3 comprises 14 residues. The CDR3 nucleotides are TGTGCCAGCAGTGCGGGACAGGAAACCTACGAGCAGTACTTC. Its protein is CASSAGQETYEQYF.

The chain carries TRBV7-3 and TRBJ2-2; perhaps D is TRBD1 or TRBD2 (5 bases each). The CDR3 sequence is 14 residues long. Per the germline V gene, CDR1 is SGHTA and CDR2 is FQGTGA. Trimming removed 5 bases at V and 3 bases at J, with 10 bases between. CDR3 residues: CASSQGRDTGELFF. The CDR3 region has the DNA TGTGCCAGCAGCCAGGGACGGGACACCGGGGAGCTGTTTTTT.

The chain is built from TRBV19 and TRBJ1-5, with 9 nucleotides matching TRBD1. Germline V gene sequence: CDR1 LNHDA, CDR2 SQIVND (reference sequence). This CDR3 has 14 amino acids. Trimming took 4 bases from V and 5 from J; bases not matched to a gene: 3. The CDR3 spells CASSKGQGDQPQHF. As DNA, the CDR3 is TGTGCCAGTAGTAAGGGACAGGGAGATCAGCCCCAGCATTTT.